The rows below give T cell receptor beta chains drawn from one sample of a study of a mutant IDH1 vaccine in newly diagnosed glioma. Sequenced by immunoSEQ multiplex PCR; TCRdb stores in-frame clones only, minus some. This sample has about 65,000 clones, with about 85% found just once. No antigen has been assigned to these receptors. The sequenced sample was PBMCs, obtained from a glioma patient whose treatment included an IDH1 peptide vaccine. Every receptor here comes from a young man with glioma. Both conserved end residues are part of each CDR3. A D gene is named only where the DNA matches it firmly. Where a row states a size, it is once, few, many or the class of an expanded clone; other rows omit it.

d_call,j_call,v_call,clone_size,cdr3_aa,cdr3_nt
TRBD2,TRBJ2-5,TRBV10-3,.,CAISEALAGGPHQETQYF,TGTGCCATCAGTGAGGCGCTAGCGGGGGGGCCCCACCAAGAGACCCAGTACTTC
.,TRBJ1-2,TRBV18,once,CASSPSTAFYGYTF,TGTGCCAGCTCACCATCGACAGCTTTCTATGGCTACACCTTC
TRBD2,TRBJ2-7,TRBV5-6,.,CASTRGGSSYEQYF,TGTGCCAGCACCCGCGGGGGAAGCTCCTACGAGCAGTACTTC
.,TRBJ2-7,TRBV29-1,.,CSVDNGPGSSYEQYF,TGCAGCGTTGACAATGGACCTGGGAGCTCCTACGAGCAGTACTTC
.,TRBJ1-3,TRBV14,.,CASSQDWGIFGNTIYF,TGTGCCAGCAGCCAAGATTGGGGGATTTTTGGAAACACCATATATTTT
.,TRBJ2-2,TRBV10-1,.,CASSASGLNTGELFF,TGCGCCAGCAGTGCATCCGGGCTGAACACCGGGGAGCTGTTTTTT
.,TRBJ2-1,TRBV19,.,CASSIAGGITYNEQFF,TGTGCCAGTAGTATTGCGGGCGGCATTACCTACAATGAGCAGTTCTTC
TRBD1,TRBJ2-2,TRBV6-4,.,CASSRTGDGGELFF,TGTGCCAGCAGCCGGACAGGGGACGGCGGGGAGCTGTTTTTT
.,TRBJ2-3,TRBV5-1,.,CASSFPTDTQYF,TGCGCCAGCAGCTTCCCCACAGATACGCAGTATTTT
.,TRBJ1-1,TRBV7-9,.,CASSLSGRNTEAFF,TGTGCCAGCAGCTTGTCGGGCAGAAACACTGAAGCTTTCTTT
.,TRBJ1-4,TRBV30,few,CAWKSAGLGEKLFF,TGTGCCTGGAAGTCAGCGGGATTGGGTGAAAAACTGTTTTTT
.,TRBJ1-2,TRBV19,.,CASSMDGTAFYGYTF,TGTGCCAGTAGTATGGACGGCACCGCTTTCTATGGCTACACCTTC
.,TRBJ2-1,TRBV5-4,.,CASSLDVGAGLNEQFF,TGTGCCAGCAGCTTGGACGTCGGGGCAGGCCTGAATGAGCAGTTCTTC
.,TRBJ1-2,TRBV28,.,CASSEGGIYGYTF,TGTGCCAGCAGTGAGGGGGGGATCTATGGCTACACCTTC
TRBD1,TRBJ1-6,TRBV4-2,.,CASSQPGGLYNSPLHF,TGTGCCAGCAGCCAGCCAGGGGGTCTCTATAATTCACCCCTCCACTTT
TRBD1,TRBJ2-3,TRBV11-2,.,CASSQGQLNTDTQYF,TGTGCCAGCAGCCAGGGACAGCTGAACACAGATACGCAGTATTTT
.,TRBJ1-4,TRBV6-6,.,CASSLDSATNEKLFF,TGTGCCAGCAGTTTGGACAGTGCAACTAATGAAAAACTGTTTTTT
TRBD1,TRBJ1-5,TRBV6-6,.,CATTGGPYGNQPQHF,TGTGCCACTACAGGGGGACCTTATGGCAATCAGCCCCAGCATTTT
TRBD2,TRBJ2-3,TRBV5-4,.,CASSLDHAGVGDTQYF,TGTGCCAGCAGCTTGGACCACGCGGGGGTAGGAGATACGCAGTATTTT
.,TRBJ1-2,TRBV28,.,CASSFPRVGVGYTF,TGTGCCAGCAGTTTCCCCAGGGTAGGGGTGGGCTACACCTTC
.,TRBJ2-7,TRBV5-4,.,CASSLRTVPYEQYF,TGTGCCAGCAGCTTACGGACGGTCCCCTACGAGCAGTACTTC
TRBD1,TRBJ2-7,TRBV9,.,CASSLRDRDYEQYF,TGTGCCAGCAGCTTAAGGGACAGGGACTACGAGCAGTACTTC
.,TRBJ1-1,TRBV7-8,once,CASSLRGTEAFF,TGTGCCAGCAGCCTCAGGGGCACTGAAGCTTTCTTT
.,TRBJ1-6,TRBV5-1,.,CASSLSGDNSPLHF,TGCGCCAGCAGCCTCTCGGGGGACAATTCACCCCTCCACTTT
.,TRBJ1-2,TRBV6-6,.,CASSSLTANYGYTF,TGTGCCAGCAGTTCCCTGACAGCTAACTATGGCTACACCTTC
.,TRBJ2-3,TRBV5-1,.,CASSTRAGLTILTDTQYF,TGCGCCAGCAGCACCCGGGCTGGTCTGACGATCCTCACAGATACGCAGTATTTT
.,TRBJ1-3,TRBV6-6,.,CASTKGGRGNTIYF,TGTGCCAGCACTAAGGGTGGCAGGGGAAACACCATATATTTT
.,TRBJ1-3,TRBV5-5,.,CASSFLRGNTIYF,TGTGCCAGCAGCTTCCTTCGAGGAAACACCATATATTTT
TRBD2,TRBJ2-3,TRBV7-6,.,CASSLTSGGIYTDTQYF,TGTGCCAGCAGCTTGACTAGCGGGGGGATATACACAGATACGCAGTATTTT
.,TRBJ1-4,TRBV4-1,.,CASSQDRVGTADEKLFF,TGCGCCAGCAGCCAAGATCGAGTGGGGACGGCTGATGAAAAACTGTTTTTT
.,TRBJ2-5,TRBV14,.,CASSQEGPSKDETQYF,TGTGCCAGCAGCCAAGAGGGACCCTCCAAGGACGAGACCCAGTACTTC
.,TRBJ2-2,TRBV5-5,once,CASSPVIPANTGELFF,TGTGCCAGCAGCCCGGTGATACCGGCCAACACCGGGGAGCTGTTTTTT
.,TRBJ2-7,TRBV4-2,once,CASSFWVGGDEQYF,TGTGCCAGCAGCTTCTGGGTGGGGGGCGACGAGCAGTACTTC
.,TRBJ1-6,TRBV9,.,CASSADDSYNSPLHF,TGTGCCAGCAGCGCAGACGACTCCTATAATTCACCCCTCCACTTT
.,TRBJ1-3,TRBV19,.,CASSPRTAGNTIYF,TGTGCCAGTAGTCCCCGGACAGCTGGAAACACCATATATTTT
.,TRBJ2-7,TRBV10-1,.,CASSGDGAYEQYF,TGCGCCAGCAGTGGGGACGGAGCCTACGAGCAGTACTTC
.,TRBJ2-7,TRBV19,.,CASSIAGAYEQYF,TGTGCCAGTAGTATAGCGGGAGCCTACGAGCAGTACTTC
.,TRBJ1-5,TRBV28,few,CASSTSGNNQPQHF,.
.,TRBJ2-3,TRBV21-1,.,CASSNRKDTQYF,TGTGCCAGCAGCAACAGGAAGGATACGCAGTATTTT
.,TRBJ1-2,TRBV7-9,.,CASSSDSNYGYTF,TGTGCCAGCAGCTCGGACAGTAACTATGGCTACACCTTC
TRBD1,TRBJ2-2,TRBV18,once,CASSPEPTGATGELFF,TGTGCCAGCTCACCAGAACCGACAGGGGCCACCGGGGAGCTGTTTTTT
TRBD1,TRBJ1-1,TRBV5-1,.,CASSNQGDNTEAFF,TGCGCCAGCAGCAACCAGGGGGATAACACTGAAGCTTTCTTT
.,TRBJ1-3,TRBV21-1,.,CASSTGQGVNTIYF,TGTGCCAGCAGCACTGGACAGGGGGTAAACACCATATATTTT
TRBD1,TRBJ2-5,TRBV7-7,.,CASSLGGSRTGIQETQYF,TGTGCCAGCAGCCTGGGTGGTTCTAGGACAGGCATACAAGAGACCCAGTACTTC